The 30 T cell receptor beta chains below all came from one sample that was sequenced in a study of blood T cell repertoires in COVID-19. TCRdb keeps only in-frame clones here, not all; method: immunoSEQ multiplex PCR. The sample lists about 170,000 clones; around 83% were seen once. The sequenced sample was peripheral blood. The receptors derive from a woman older than 75 in a cohort sampled during active or convalescent COVID-19.

This rearrangement joins TRBV7-9 to TRBJ1-3; 8 bases match TRBD1. V was clipped by 5 bases and J by 4 bases; unmatched bases: 4. Germline loops: CDR1 SEHNR, CDR2 FQNEAQ (reference sequence). The CDR3 totals 14 residues. The CDR3 loop is CASSINRGGNTIYF. The DNA for the CDR3 is TGTGCCAGCAGCATTAACAGGGGGGGAAACACCATATATTTT.

The chain combines TRBV11-3 with TRBJ1-1; D might be TRBD1 (6 bases). The germline V and J ends were trimmed by 6 bases and 2 bases, with 10 bases remaining between them. The CDR3 loop spans 13 amino acids. Germline CDR1 SGHNT, CDR2 YENEEA. CDR3: CASSSGQNTEAFF. CDR3 DNA sequence: TGTGCCAGCAGTTCGGGACAAAACACTGAAGCTTTCTTT. Supplemented by reference TRBV11-3 and TRBJ1-1, the full variable domain reads EAGVVQSPRYKIIEKKQPVAFWCNPISGHNTLYWYLQNLGQGPELLIRYENEEAVDDSQLPKDRFSAERLKGVDSTLKIQPAELGDSAVYLCASSSGQNTEAFFGQGTRLTVV.

This chain uses TRBV19 with TRBJ1-6; D gene uncertain. Trimming removed 7 bases at V and 7 bases at J, with 14 bases between. The CDR3 has 14 residues. The germline V gene has CDR1 LNHDA and CDR2 SQIVND (reference sequence). The DNA of the CDR3 is TGTGCCAGTACCTTCCTGGCCGGGAATTCACCCCTCCACTTT. The encoded protein is CASTFLAGNSPLHF.

The chain employs TRBV19 and TRBJ2-3, with D possibly TRBD2 on 6 matching bases. This CDR3 region has 15 residues. The ends were cut back, 1 base at V and 1 base at J, with 9 bases in the middle. Germline-derived CDR1 and CDR2 are LNHDA and SQIVND (reference sequence). Written as DNA, the CDR3 is TGTGCCAGTAGTATAGGTAGCGGCGGCACAGATACGCAGTATTTT. Protein product: CASSIGSGGTDTQYF.

The CDR3 DNA reads TGTGCCTCGTCCCGGGATTACTACGAGCAGTACGTC. As protein: CASSRDYYEQYV. The rearrangement links TRBV6-6 to TRBJ2-7, with D possibly matching TRBD2 (5 bases). The CDR3 covers 12 residues. Trimming took off 11 bases at V and 3 bases at J, with 14 bases between the two ends. Per the germline V gene, CDR1 is MNHNY and CDR2 is SVGAGI (reference sequence).

The chain has TRBV6-5 and TRBJ1-1; tentatively, D is TRBD1 (6 bases). V dropped 6 bases and J dropped 5 bases, with 10 bases sitting between them. CDR1 is MNHEY and CDR2 is SVGAGI in the germline V gene. This CDR3 is 12 amino acids long. CDR3 DNA sequence: TGTGCCAGCAGGGAGGGGGGGACTGAAGCTTTCTTT. Encoded protein: CASREGGTEAFF.

The chain uses TRBV10-3 and TRBJ1-2, with D tentatively TRBD1 (5 bases). V was shortened by 10 bases and J by 4 bases, with 13 bases between the two germline ends. Germline CDR1 and CDR2: ENHRY and SYGVKD. The CDR3 is 12 residues long. DNA of the CDR3: TGTGCCACGGAGGGGAATGGCTATGGCTACACCTTC. Translating gives CATEGNGYGYTF.

V usage is TRBV7-2 and J usage is TRBJ2-3; 15 bases line up with TRBD2. Unmatched junction bases numbered 7, after V lost 6 bases and J lost 0 bases. The CDR3 covers 18 residues. CDR1 is SGHTA, CDR2 FQGNSA, per germline. The DNA for the CDR3 is TGTGCCAGCAGGCCATGGACTAGCGGGGGGGCGAGCACAGATACGCAGTATTTT. Its translation: CASRPWTSGGASTDTQYF.

Written as DNA, the CDR3 is TGCAGTGCCGCGGCAGATACGCAGTATTTT. As protein: CSAAADTQYF. The rearrangement joins TRBV20-1 to TRBJ2-3; D not resolved. Trimming took off 6 bases at V and 4 bases at J, with 5 bases between the two ends. CDR1 is DFQATT and CDR2 is SNEGSKA in the germline V gene (reference sequence). The CDR3 totals 10 residues.

This CDR3 reads CASSSTVKEKLFF. CDR3 DNA: TGTGCCAGCAGCTCGACAGTGAAGGAAAAACTGTTTTTT. V is TRBV7-9 and J is TRBJ1-4, with a possible D match to TRBD1 (5 bases). V lost 4 bases and J 8 bases, leaving 11 bases between the germline ends. The CDR3 runs to 13 residues. Germline V CDR1 and CDR2: SEHNR, FQNEAQ (reference sequence).

CDR3 residues: CASSYTDGYTF. CDR3 DNA: TGTGCCAGCAGCTACACCGATGGCTACACCTTC. This chain connects TRBV5-8 to TRBJ1-2; D uncertain. Germline V gives CDR1 SGHTS, CDR2 YDEGEE. The CDR3 sequence is 11 residues long. V shed 3 bases and J shed 6 bases, with 6 bases lying between them.

The chain combines TRBV9 with TRBJ2-1; D call uncertain. Trimming removed 4 bases from V and 9 bases from J, with 14 bases in between. The CDR3 is 13 residues long. Germline-derived CDR1 and CDR2 are SGDLS and YYNGEE. The CDR3 DNA is TGTGCCAGCAGCTATCTAAACTGGAGTGAGCAGTTCTTC. As protein: CASSYLNWSEQFF.

The chain links TRBV10-3 to TRBJ1-6; 8 bases are a match to TRBD1. After removal of 6 bases from V and 6 bases from J, the junction contained 1 base not matched to a gene. The CDR3 sequence is 13 residues long. Germline assignment: CDR1 ENHRY and CDR2 SYGVKD. The CDR3 protein is CAIRDRVNSPLHF. The DNA of the CDR3 is TGTGCCATCAGGGACAGGGTTAATTCACCCCTCCACTTT.

CDR3 sequence: CASSPDRYIYEQYF. CDR3 nucleotide sequence: TGCGCCAGCAGCCCGGACAGGTATATCTACGAGCAGTACTTC. The chain links TRBV4-3 to TRBJ2-7; 7 nucleotides align to TRBD1. The CDR3 length is 14 residues. The junction had 6 bases not matched to a gene; V was cut back by 4 bases and J by 3 bases. Germline CDR1 reads LGHNA; CDR2 reads YSLEER.

J is TRBJ2-1 and V is TRBV11-2; TRBD2 aligns across 7 bases. Per germline, CDR1 SGHAT and CDR2 FQNNGV. The CDR3 sequence is 17 residues long. Germline trimming cut 1 base from V and 3 bases from J; bases unmatched to any gene: 9. DNA of the CDR3: TGTGCCAGCAGCTTAGGACTAGCCGACCCTAACTACAATGAGCAGTTCTTC. Translating gives CASSLGLADPNYNEQFF.

This chain uses TRBV28 with TRBJ1-5, with D possibly being TRBD1 (5 bases). The germline CDR1 and CDR2 sequences are MDHEN and SYDVKM. V was clipped by 2 bases and J by 5 bases, with 10 bases between them. This CDR3 region has 14 residues. The CDR3 region is CASSLITGDQPQHF. DNA of the CDR3: TGTGCCAGCAGTTTAATAACAGGAGATCAGCCCCAGCATTTT.

V usage is TRBV5-6 and J usage is TRBJ2-3, with 7 positions matching TRBD1. This CDR3 has 15 amino acids. Germline V gives CDR1 SGHDT, CDR2 YYEEEE. The V gene end was trimmed by 0 bases and the J gene end by 5 bases; junction bases not matched to a gene: 6. Here the CDR3 DNA reads TGTGCCAGCAGCTTGGTTTACAGGGGTGAAGATACGCAGTATTTT. Its translation is CASSLVYRGEDTQYF.

The chain has TRBV18 and TRBJ1-2, with 8 bases aligning to TRBD1. V dropped 3 bases and J dropped 7; count of bases not matched to a gene: 4. CDR1 is KGHSH and CDR2 is LQKENI in the germline V gene. The CDR3 length is 13 residues. The CDR3 bases are TGTGCCAGCTCACCGGGACAGGATCTTGGCTACACCTTC. It specifies CASSPGQDLGYTF.

The chain combines TRBV5-1 with TRBJ2-7; a possible D gene is TRBD1 (6 bases). V was shortened by 4 bases and J by 0 bases, with 11 bases between the two germline ends. Germline V gene lookup returns CDR1 SGHRS and CDR2 YFSETQ. The length of the CDR3 is 14 residues. Written as DNA, the CDR3 is TGCGCCAGCAGCGGGGGCCCTAGCTCCTACGAGCAGTACTTC. Protein product: CASSGGPSSYEQYF. The full variable domain, in which reference TRBV5-1 and TRBJ2-7 provide the parts outside the CDR3, is KAGVTQTPRYLIKTRGQQVTLSCSPISGHRSVSWYQQTPGQGLQFLFEYFSETQRNKGNFPGRFSGRQFSNSRSEMNVSTLELGDSALYLCASSGGPSSYEQYFGPGTRLTVT.

The table lists this clone with a count of one. The J gene is TRBJ1-2, the V gene TRBV30; the D gene is possibly TRBD1 (5 bases). The V gene's germline CDR1 is GTSNPN and CDR2 SVGIG (reference sequence). Trimming shortened V by 2 bases and J by 4 bases, and 14 bases separated the two germline ends. There are 14 residues in the CDR3. This chain's CDR3 is CAWSTGGTFYGYTF. For the CDR3, the DNA is TGTGCCTGGAGTACGGGGGGAACGTTCTATGGCTACACCTTC.

The V call is TRBV10-1, the J call TRBJ2-5, with 10 bases lining up with TRBD2. CDR3 length: 16 amino acids. Germline V lookup: CDR1 WNHNN, CDR2 SYGVQD (reference sequence). The ends lost 0 bases at V and 5 bases at J; junction bases unmatched: 6. The CDR3 DNA is TGCGCCAGCAGTGAGTCGCGTAGCGGGAGGCGTGAGACCCAGTACTTC. It codes for CASSESRSGRRETQYF.

This sequence joins TRBV10-3 and TRBJ2-2, with D possibly TRBD1 on 5 matching bases. Trimming took 0 bases from V and 3 from J, leaving 8 bases between them. The CDR3 totals 15 residues. CDR1 is ENHRY, CDR2 SYGVKD, per germline. In DNA, the CDR3 is TGTGCCATCAGTGAGTCTGCAGGGTACACCGGGGAGCTGTTTTTT. The encoded protein is CAISESAGYTGELFF.

Ten or more counts support this clone. The sample contains more than one DNA sequence encoding this CDR3. The rearrangement links TRBV18 to TRBJ1-1, with D possibly being TRBD1 (5 bases). Per germline, CDR1 KGHSH and CDR2 LQKENI. The V gene lost 4 bases and the J gene lost 1 base, with 7 bases spanning the gap. The CDR3 has 13 amino acids. DNA of the CDR3: TGTGCCAGCTCACTCGGACAGAACACTGAAGCTTTCTTT. This gives the protein CASSLGQNTEAFF.

The chain is built from TRBV23-1 and TRBJ2-1, with D maybe TRBD2 (5 bases). TRBV23-1 is treated as an ORF (open reading frame) with a function not yet certain. This CDR3 has 12 residues. The V gene lost 4 bases and the J gene lost 8 bases, with 9 bases spanning the gap. The CDR3 DNA is TGCGCCAGCAGTCCCGGACTTTATGAGCAGTTCTTC. Its translation is CASSPGLYEQFF.

The genes are TRBV9 and TRBJ2-2, with D tentatively TRBD1 (6 bases). Per germline, CDR1 SGDLS and CDR2 YYNGEE. Between the trimmed V and J ends, which lost 7 bases and 7 bases, there was a span of 20 bases. The CDR3 is made up of 15 amino acids. The CDR3 here is CASAGVGGMSGELFF. The CDR3 coding sequence is TGTGCCAGCGCCGGGGTAGGGGGTATGAGCGGGGAGCTGTTTTTT.

The V and J genes are TRBV9 and TRBJ1-2; D gene unclear. The CDR3 length is 15 residues. Germline V gene lookup returns CDR1 SGDLS and CDR2 YYNGEE. Trimming took off 3 bases at V and 3 bases at J, with 15 bases between the two ends. The chain's CDR3 is CASSAAPGTDYGYTF. The CDR3 nucleotides are TGTGCCAGCAGCGCAGCCCCGGGTACCGACTATGGCTACACCTTC.

CDR3 nucleotide sequence: TGTGCCAGCAGCTTAGTGCGGGCCGGGGAGCTGTTTTTT. Residues: CASSLVRAGELFF. The chain combines TRBV7-8 with TRBJ2-2; TRBD2 might be the D (5 bases). The CDR3 is 13 residues long. Trimming stripped 1 base from V and 6 bases from J, with 6 bases between. Germline-derived CDR1 and CDR2 are SGHVS and FQNEAQ.

The rearrangement links TRBV28 to TRBJ2-7, with 7 nucleotides matching TRBD1. V shed 4 bases, J shed 0 bases, and the junction held 0 bases outside the gene matches. The CDR3 runs 13 residues. CDR1 MDHEN and CDR2 SYDVKM come from the germline V gene. In nucleotides, the CDR3 is TGTGCCAGCAGTTGGGACAGCTCCTACGAGCAGTACTTC. As protein: CASSWDSSYEQYF.

The chain couples TRBV12-3 or TRBV12-4 to TRBJ2-3; no clear D gene. The CDR3 sequence is 11 residues long. Trimming shortened V by 3 bases and J by 6 bases, and 4 bases separated the two germline ends. CDR3 amino acids: CASSLSDTQYF. DNA for the CDR3: TGTGCCAGCAGTTTGAGTGATACGCAGTATTTT.

This sequence joins TRBV12-3 or TRBV12-4 and TRBJ1-5; no definite D call. V lost 6 bases and J 6 bases, leaving 12 bases between the germline ends. The CDR3 extends over 13 amino acids. The CDR3 loop reads CASSLLRAQPQHF. CDR3 DNA: TGTGCCAGCAGCTTGTTGCGGGCTCAGCCCCAGCATTTT.